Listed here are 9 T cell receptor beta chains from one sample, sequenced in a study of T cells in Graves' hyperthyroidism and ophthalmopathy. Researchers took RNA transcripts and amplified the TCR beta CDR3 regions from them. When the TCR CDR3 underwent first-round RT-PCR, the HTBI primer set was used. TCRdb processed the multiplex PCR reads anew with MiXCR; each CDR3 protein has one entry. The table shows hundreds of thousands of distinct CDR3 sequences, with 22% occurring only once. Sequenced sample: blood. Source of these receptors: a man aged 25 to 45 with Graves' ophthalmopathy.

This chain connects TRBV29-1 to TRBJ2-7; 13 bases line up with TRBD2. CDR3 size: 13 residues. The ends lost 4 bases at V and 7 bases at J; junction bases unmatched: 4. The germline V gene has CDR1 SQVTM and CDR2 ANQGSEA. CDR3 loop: CSVGSGLAGEQYF. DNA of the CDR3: TGCAGCGTTGGGTCGGGACTAGCGGGAGAGCAGTACTTC.

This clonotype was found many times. The CDR3 reads CASSPIYEQYF. CDR3 sequence (DNA): TGTGCCAGCAGCCCAATCTACGAGCAGTACTTC. This sequence joins TRBV2 and TRBJ2-7; D gene uncertain. The germline CDR1 and CDR2 sequences are SNHLY and FYNNEI. This CDR3 is built from 11 residues. The V and J ends lost 6 bases and 3 bases respectively, with 6 bases between them.

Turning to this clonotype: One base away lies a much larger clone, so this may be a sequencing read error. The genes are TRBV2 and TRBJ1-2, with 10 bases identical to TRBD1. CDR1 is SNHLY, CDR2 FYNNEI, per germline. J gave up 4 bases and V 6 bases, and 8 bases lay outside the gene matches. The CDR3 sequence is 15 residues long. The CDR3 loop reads CASRGQGDSVYGYTF. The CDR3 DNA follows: TGTGCCAGCAGAGGACAGGGGGATTCGGTCTATGGCTACACCTTC.

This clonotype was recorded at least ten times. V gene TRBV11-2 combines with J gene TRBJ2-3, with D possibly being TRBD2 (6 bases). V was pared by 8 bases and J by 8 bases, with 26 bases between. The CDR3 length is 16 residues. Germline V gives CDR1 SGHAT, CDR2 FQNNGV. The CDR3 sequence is CASSARDSGPRFTQYF. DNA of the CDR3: TGTGCCAGCTCCGCACGGGATAGCGGACCGAGGTTTACGCAGTATTTT.

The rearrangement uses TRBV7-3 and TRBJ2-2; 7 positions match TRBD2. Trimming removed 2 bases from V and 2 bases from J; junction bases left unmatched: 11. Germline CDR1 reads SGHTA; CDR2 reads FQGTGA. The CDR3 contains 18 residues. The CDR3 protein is CASSLSLGASGNTGELFF. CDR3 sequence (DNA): TGTGCCAGCAGCTTATCGTTAGGGGCTAGCGGAAACACCGGGGAGCTGTTTTTT.

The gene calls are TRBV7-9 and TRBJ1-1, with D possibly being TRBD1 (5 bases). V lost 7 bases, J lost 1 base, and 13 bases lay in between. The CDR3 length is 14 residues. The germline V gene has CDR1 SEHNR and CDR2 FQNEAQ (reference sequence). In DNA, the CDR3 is TGTGCCAGCATGAAACAGGCGGCGAACACTGAAGCTTTCTTT. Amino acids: CASMKQAANTEAFF.

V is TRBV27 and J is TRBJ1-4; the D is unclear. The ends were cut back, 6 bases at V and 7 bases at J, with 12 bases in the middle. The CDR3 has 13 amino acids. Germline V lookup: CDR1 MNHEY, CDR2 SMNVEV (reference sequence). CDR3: CASSSRVFEKLFF. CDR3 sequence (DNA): TGTGCCAGCAGCTCCCGTGTATTTGAAAAACTGTTTTTT.

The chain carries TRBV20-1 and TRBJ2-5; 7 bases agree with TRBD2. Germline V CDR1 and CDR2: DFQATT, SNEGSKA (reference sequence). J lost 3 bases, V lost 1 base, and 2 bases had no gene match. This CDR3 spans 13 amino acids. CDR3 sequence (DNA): TGCAGTGCTAGAGGAGCGGGAAAAGAGACCCAGTACTTC. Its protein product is CSARGAGKETQYF.

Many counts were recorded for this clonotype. This chain's CDR3 is CASSQAGQGRTGELFF. The CDR3 region has the DNA TGTGCCAGCAGCCAAGCAGGACAGGGACGTACCGGGGAGCTGTTTTTT. This chain connects TRBV3-1 to TRBJ2-2, with 8 nucleotides matching TRBD1. Losses at the gene ends were 1 base for V and 5 bases for J; bases not matched to a gene: 6. The germline V gene has CDR1 LGHDT and CDR2 YNNKEL (reference sequence). This CDR3 comprises 16 residues.